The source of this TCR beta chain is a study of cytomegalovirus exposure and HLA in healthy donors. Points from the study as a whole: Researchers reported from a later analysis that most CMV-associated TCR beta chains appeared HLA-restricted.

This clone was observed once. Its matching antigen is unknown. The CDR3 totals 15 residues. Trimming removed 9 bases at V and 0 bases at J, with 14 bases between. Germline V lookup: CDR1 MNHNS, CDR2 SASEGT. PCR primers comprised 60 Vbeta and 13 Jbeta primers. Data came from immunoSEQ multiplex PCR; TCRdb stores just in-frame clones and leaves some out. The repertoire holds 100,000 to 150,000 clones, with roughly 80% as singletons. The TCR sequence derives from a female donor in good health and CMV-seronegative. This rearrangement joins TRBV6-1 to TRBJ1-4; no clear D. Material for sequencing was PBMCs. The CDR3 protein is CASGLPGSTNEKLFF. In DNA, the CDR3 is TGTGCCAGTGGGCTACCGGGATCAACTAATGAAAAACTGTTTTTT.